This T cell receptor (beta chain) comes out of a study of a mutant IDH1 vaccine in newly diagnosed glioma. As for the study in general: Radiotherapy alone preceded vaccination by 4-6 weeks; alternatively, vaccination started with temozolomide cycles. Of the patients given treatment, roughly 60% were male and about 38% were female, and a mean age of around 44 years was recorded.

Specified time point: week 47, end of study. Topical imiquimod was applied with each vaccine dose, which held 300 ug of mutant IDH1 20-mer peptide. In weeks 1, 3, 5, 7, 11, 15, 19 and 23, patients were immunized, eight times in all. The CDR3 length is 14 residues. Germline V CDR1 and CDR2: MRHNA, SNTAGT. V lost 4 bases to trimming and J lost 2 bases; unmatched junction nucleotides: 2. Clones were sequenced by immunoSEQ multiplex PCR, and TCRdb holds only the in-frame ones, with some missing. The sample has roughly 86,000 clones, roughly 89% seen once. As concerns this clone: Its antigen is not known.

Whole-study results and caveats: Pseudoprogression showed no apparent link to changes in top peripheral T cell clonotypes.

The gene calls are TRBV6-4 and TRBJ2-1; 7 nucleotides match TRBD2. The input for sequencing was PBMCs, taken from a glioma patient whose treatment included an IDH1 peptide vaccine. The source of this sequence is a woman between 50 and 59 years old with glioma. CDR3 coding DNA: TGTGCCAGCAGTGCTAGCGGAGCCTACAATGAGCAGTTCTTC. It is translated as CASSASGAYNEQFF.